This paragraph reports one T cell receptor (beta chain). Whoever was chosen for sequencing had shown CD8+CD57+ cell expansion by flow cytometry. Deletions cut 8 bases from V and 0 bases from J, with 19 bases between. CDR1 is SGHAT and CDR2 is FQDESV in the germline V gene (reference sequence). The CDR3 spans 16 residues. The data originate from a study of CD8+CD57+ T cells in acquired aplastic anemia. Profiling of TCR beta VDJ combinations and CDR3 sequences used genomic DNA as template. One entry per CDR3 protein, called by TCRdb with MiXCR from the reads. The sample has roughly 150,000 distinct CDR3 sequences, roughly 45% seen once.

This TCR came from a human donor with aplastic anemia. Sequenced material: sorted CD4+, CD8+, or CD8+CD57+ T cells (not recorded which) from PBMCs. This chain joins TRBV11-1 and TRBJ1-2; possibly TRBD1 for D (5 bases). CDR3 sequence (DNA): TGTGCCAGCGCCACAGGACTGCAGGGAGCTAACTATGGCTACACCTTC. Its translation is CASATGLQGANYGYTF.